A selection of T cell receptor beta chains follows, all from one sample in a study of shared clonotypes between healthy human individuals. Produced via immunoSEQ multiplex PCR; TCRdb's table is partial and in-frame only. The sample carries about 490,000 clones, approximately 79% recorded once. The sequenced sample consisted of PBMCs. These receptor sequences come from a woman between 35 and 50 years old in good health. Some clones in this sample may be carry-over from other donors' samples. CDR3s include the opening cysteine and the closing phenylalanine or tryptophan. D genes are given only for firm matches. For some rows the clone size is stated as once, few or many, or as a class when expanded; others skip it.

abundance	d_gene	v_gene	j_gene	CDR3aa	CDR3nt
NA	TRBD1	TRBV28	TRBJ2-5	CASSLSSHRGETQYF	TGTGCCAGCAGTTTATCGAGTCACAGGGGAGAGACCCAGTACTTC
NA	NA	TRBV19	TRBJ1-2	CASGRGYTF	TGTGCCAGTGGGAGAGGCTACACCTTC
NA	NA	TRBV6-5	TRBJ2-7	CASSYSAGGDYEQYF	TGTGCCAGCAGTTACTCGGCAGGGGGGGACTACGAGCAGTACTTC
NA	TRBD1	TRBV4-2	TRBJ2-3	CASRRTGSGTDTQYF	TGTGCCAGCAGACGGACAGGGAGTGGGACAGATACGCAGTATTTT
NA	TRBD2	TRBV11-3	TRBJ2-5	CASSLRGRAEETQYF	TGTGCCAGCAGCTTGCGCGGGAGGGCGGAGGAGACCCAGTACTTC
NA	TRBD1	TRBV9	TRBJ1-3	CASSLTSGTGSGNTIYF	TGTGCCAGCAGCCTTACGTCCGGGACAGGCTCTGGAAACACCATATATTTT
NA	NA	TRBV28	TRBJ2-3	CASSSGTGGLNRYF	TGTGCCAGCAGCTCCGGGACGGGGGGCTTAAATCGGTATTTT
once	TRBD2	TRBV29-1	TRBJ2-7	CSVGTSGIHEQYF	TGCAGCGTTGGGACTAGCGGGATACACGAGCAGTACTTC
many	TRBD2	TRBV9	TRBJ2-1	CASSVSGRRDEQFF	TGTGCCAGCAGCGTGAGCGGGAGGAGGGATGAGCAGTTCTTC
NA	NA	TRBV9	TRBJ2-3	CASSQGGRTDTQYF	TGTGCCAGCAGCCAGGGGGGTCGCACAGATACGCAGTATTTT
once	NA	TRBV29-1	TRBJ2-1	CSVGRSGGRDEQFF	TGCAGCGTTGGCCGATCCGGGGGGCGGGATGAGCAGTTCTTC
NA	NA	TRBV5-4	TRBJ2-7	CASSGPSEQYF	TGTGCCAGCAGCGGACCTTCCGAGCAGTACTTC
NA	NA	TRBV6-6	TRBJ1-2	CASNEGSRDGYTF	TGTGCCAGCAACGAGGGGAGTAGGGATGGCTACACCTTC
NA	NA	TRBV6-5	TRBJ2-2	CASSYSRHKGELFF	TGTGCCAGCAGTTACTCGAGGCACAAGGGGGAGCTGTTTTTT
NA	NA	TRBV5-1	TRBJ1-1	CASRDTVNTEAFF	TGCGCCAGTCGGGACACAGTGAACACTGAAGCTTTCTTT
NA	TRBD1	TRBV5-4	TRBJ1-2	CASSLQGAEKGYTF	TGTGCCAGCAGCTTGCAGGGGGCGGAAAAAGGCTACACCTTC
many	TRBD2	TRBV7-3	TRBJ2-1	CASSQEGGSGNEQFF	TGTGCCAGCAGCCAGGAGGGCGGGAGTGGCAATGAGCAGTTCTTC
NA	NA	TRBV4-3	TRBJ2-2	CASSQSQGRNTGELFF	TGCGCCAGCAGCCAGTCACAGGGACGGAACACCGGGGAGCTGTTTTTT
NA	TRBD2	TRBV7-8	TRBJ2-1	CASEGLGGGLGQFF	TGTGCCAGCGAAGGCCTGGGGGGAGGGCTCGGGCAGTTCTTC
once	NA	TRBV7-6	TRBJ2-6	CASSGTFSGANVLTF	TGTGCCAGCAGCGGCACGTTCTCTGGGGCCAACGTCCTGACTTTC
NA	NA	TRBV5-5	TRBJ2-7	CASSLFRGSYEQYF	TGTGCCAGCAGCTTGTTTAGGGGTTCCTACGAGCAGTACTTC
once	TRBD1	TRBV7-2	TRBJ1-1	CASSTLGTGNTEAFF	TGTGCCAGCAGCACCTTAGGGACAGGGAACACTGAAGCTTTCTTT
NA	TRBD2	TRBV7-8	TRBJ2-7	CASSIGTSGVYEQYF	TGTGCCAGCAGCATTGGGACTAGCGGGGTCTACGAGCAGTACTTC
many	NA	TRBV11-2	TRBJ2-2	CASSLLGAGDTGELFF	TGTGCCAGCAGCCTATTGGGGGCAGGGGACACCGGGGAGCTGTTTTTT
few	TRBD1	TRBV30	TRBJ1-1	CAWILFLGQAINTEAFF	TGTGCCTGGATTCTATTCCTCGGACAGGCAATCAACACTGAAGCTTTCTTT
NA	TRBD1	TRBV18	TRBJ1-1	CASSRDPGQGALSGSEAFF	TGTGCCAGCTCACGTGATCCGGGACAGGGGGCGCTCAGCGGGTCTGAAGCTTTCTTT
NA	NA	TRBV2	TRBJ2-6	CASSDSSGANVLTF	TGTGCCAGCAGTGACAGCTCTGGGGCCAACGTCCTGACTTTC
few	NA	TRBV30	TRBJ1-5	CAWSGGLGDQPQHF	TGTGCCTGGAGTGGGGGTTTGGGGGATCAGCCCCAGCATTTT
NA	TRBD1	TRBV5-1	TRBJ2-1	CASSARGQGPNEQFF	TGCGCCAGCAGCGCTCGAGGACAGGGCCCCAATGAGCAGTTCTTC
NA	NA	TRBV10-3	TRBJ2-7	CAIRRDGSLYEQYF	TGTGCCATCCGACGGGATGGATCCCTCTACGAGCAGTACTTC
NA	NA	TRBV5-5	TRBJ2-3	CASSLRADTQYF	TGTGCCAGCAGCTTGCGCGCAGATACGCAGTATTTT
NA	NA	TRBV4-2	TRBJ2-1	CASSRTRDSTYNEQFF	TGTGCCAGCAGCCGTACCCGGGACTCTACCTACAATGAGCAGTTCTTC
NA	TRBD2	TRBV13	TRBJ2-1	CASSSSGSAVGEQFF	TGTGCCAGCAGCTCTAGCGGGAGTGCGGTTGGTGAGCAGTTCTTC
NA	NA	TRBV27	TRBJ2-3	CASSFRGPMYF	TGTGCCAGCAGTTTTCGAGGTCCTATGTATTTT
NA	TRBD1	TRBV12-5	TRBJ2-3	CASGSGQGAYTQYF	TGTGCTAGTGGTTCGGGACAGGGGGCGTATACGCAGTATTTT
NA	NA	TRBV7-2	TRBJ2-7	CASSLPRTVDEQYF	TGTGCCAGCAGCTTACCCCGGACAGTTGACGAGCAGTACTTC
NA	NA	TRBV29-1	TRBJ2-3	CSVAGLRTDTQYF	TGCAGCGTAGCAGGGCTCCGCACAGATACGCAGTATTTT
NA	NA	TRBV6-1	TRBJ2-7	CASSEGTGSSYEQYF	TGTGCCAGCAGTGAAGGAACAGGGTCGTCCTACGAGCAGTACTTC
NA	TRBD1	TRBV27	TRBJ2-7	CASSPRQGYEQYF	TGTGCCAGCAGTCCCCGACAGGGTTACGAGCAGTACTTC
few	TRBD2	TRBV7-8	TRBJ2-1	CASSLEGLLSSEQFF	TGTGCCAGCAGCTTAGAGGGACTACTCTCTTCTGAGCAGTTCTTC
NA	TRBD1	TRBV27	TRBJ1-1	CASSRQGLENTEAFF	TGTGCCAGCAGCCGACAGGGGCTGGAGAACACTGAAGCTTTCTTT
NA	NA	TRBV28	TRBJ2-7	CASSLIGGVSYEQYF	TGTGCCAGCAGTTTAATAGGGGGAGTATCCTACGAGCAGTACTTC
NA	NA	TRBV6-6	TRBJ1-2	CASSPGTRANYGYTF	TGTGCCAGCAGTCCCGGGACCCGAGCTAACTATGGCTACACCTTC
NA	NA	TRBV6-4	TRBJ2-4	CASSGARAKNIQYF	TGTGCCAGCAGTGGGGCACGAGCCAAAAACATTCAGTACTTC
few	NA	TRBV19	TRBJ2-7	CASSIQNPPLGQYF	TGTGCCAGTAGTATACAGAATCCACCCTTGGGGCAGTACTTC
many	NA	TRBV10-3	TRBJ1-1	CAISESPGLRNTEAFF	TGTGCCATCAGTGAGTCCCCGGGACTTAGGAACACTGAAGCTTTCTTT
NA	NA	TRBV28	TRBJ1-2	CASSFDYGYTF	TGTGCCAGCAGTTTTGACTATGGCTACACCTTC
NA	TRBD2	TRBV28	TRBJ2-1	CASHPPGGYNEQFF	TGTGCCAGCCATCCCCCGGGGGGGTACAATGAGCAGTTCTTC
NA	NA	TRBV11-3	TRBJ2-3	CASSLTASTDTQYF	TGTGCCAGCAGCTTAACAGCTAGCACAGATACGCAGTATTTT
NA	NA	TRBV19	TRBJ2-1	CASSGAESSYNEQFF	TGTGCCAGTAGTGGAGCGGAGAGCTCCTACAATGAGCAGTTCTTC
NA	NA	TRBV5-4	TRBJ2-2	CASSLAGISTGELFF	TGTGCCAGCAGCTTGGCCGGGATTAGCACCGGGGAGCTGTTTTTT